This T cell receptor (beta chain) appears in the sequencing data of a study of T cell repertoires in cytomegalovirus infection. The CDR3 is made up of 15 amino acids. V shed 5 bases, J shed 2 bases, and the junction held 6 bases outside the gene matches. Germline V CDR1 and CDR2: SGHTA, FQGNSA. TCRdb used MiXCR to reprocess the reads, holding one entry per CDR3 protein. The table includes 250,000 or so distinct CDR3 sequences, approximately 9.1% detected once. This clonotype appeared many times. The sequence was collected from a human donor in good health (CMV status not recorded). Some clones in this sample may be carry-over from other donors' samples. What was sequenced was PBMCs. The rearrangement uses TRBV7-2 and TRBJ1-5, with TRBD1 matching over 7 bases. Here the CDR3 reads CASSPGGAGNQPQHF. The CDR3 DNA reads as TGTGCCAGCAGCCCAGGGGGAGCGGGCAATCAGCCCCAGCATTTT.